The present T cell receptor beta chain was sequenced within a study of blood T cell repertoires in COVID-19. In the original processing: Estimates of nucleated cell counts were drawn from the amplification of reference gene primers. Sequencing was performed with immunoSEQ multiplex PCR; in TCRdb, only in-frame clones are kept and a portion is missing. V, J and clone size are taken as reported in that table, and D and trimming were inferred from the DNA itself. The sample shows fewer than 100,000 clones, 75% to 85% of them seen only once. V was shortened by 4 bases and J by 3 bases, with 14 bases between the two germline ends. This CDR3 has 15 amino acids. Germline CDR1 reads SGHRS; CDR2 reads YFSETQ.

Sequenced material: peripheral blood. The origin of this receptor is a man aged 70-80 years with acute or convalescent COVID-19. V is TRBV5-1 and J is TRBJ1-5; D is ambiguous. CDR3 coding DNA: TGCGCCAGCAGCACATCCGGGTCACCCAATCAGCCCCAGCATTTT. Encoded protein: CASSTSGSPNQPQHF.